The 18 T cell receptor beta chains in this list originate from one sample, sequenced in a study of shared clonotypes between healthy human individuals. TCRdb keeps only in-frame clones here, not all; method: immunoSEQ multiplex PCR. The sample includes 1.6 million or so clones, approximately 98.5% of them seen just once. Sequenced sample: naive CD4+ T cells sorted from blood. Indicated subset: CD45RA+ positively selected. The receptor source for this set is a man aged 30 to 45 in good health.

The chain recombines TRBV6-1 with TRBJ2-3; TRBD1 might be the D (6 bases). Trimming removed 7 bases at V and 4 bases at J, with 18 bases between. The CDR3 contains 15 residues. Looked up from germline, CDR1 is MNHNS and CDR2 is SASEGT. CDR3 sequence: CASNPRGLAADTQYF. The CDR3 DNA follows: TGTGCCAGCAACCCCAGGGGCCTCGCGGCAGATACGCAGTATTTT.

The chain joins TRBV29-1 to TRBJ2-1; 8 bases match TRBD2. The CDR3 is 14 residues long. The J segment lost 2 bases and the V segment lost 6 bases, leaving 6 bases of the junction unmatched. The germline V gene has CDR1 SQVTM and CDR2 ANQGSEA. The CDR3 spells CSVETSGTYNEQFF. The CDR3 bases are TGCAGCGTCGAAACTAGCGGTACCTACAATGAGCAGTTCTTC.

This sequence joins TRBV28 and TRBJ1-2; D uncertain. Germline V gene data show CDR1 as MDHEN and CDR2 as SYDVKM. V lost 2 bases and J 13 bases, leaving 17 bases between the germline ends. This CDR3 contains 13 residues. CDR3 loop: CASSLIVGSKSTF. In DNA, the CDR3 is TGTGCCAGCAGTTTAATCGTGGGATCCAAGAGCACCTTC.

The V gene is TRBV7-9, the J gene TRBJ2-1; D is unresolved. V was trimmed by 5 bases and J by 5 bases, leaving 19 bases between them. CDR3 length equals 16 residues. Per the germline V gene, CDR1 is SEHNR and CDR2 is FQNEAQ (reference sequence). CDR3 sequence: CASSPQEPELNNEQFF. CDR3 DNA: TGTGCCAGCAGCCCTCAGGAGCCTGAGCTTAACAATGAGCAGTTCTTC.

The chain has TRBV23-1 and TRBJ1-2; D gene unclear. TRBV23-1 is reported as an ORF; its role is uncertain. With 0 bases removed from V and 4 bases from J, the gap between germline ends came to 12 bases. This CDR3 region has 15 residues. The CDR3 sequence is CASSQSATAPYGYTF. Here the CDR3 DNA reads TGCGCCAGCAGTCAATCGGCCACGGCTCCCTATGGCTACACCTTC.

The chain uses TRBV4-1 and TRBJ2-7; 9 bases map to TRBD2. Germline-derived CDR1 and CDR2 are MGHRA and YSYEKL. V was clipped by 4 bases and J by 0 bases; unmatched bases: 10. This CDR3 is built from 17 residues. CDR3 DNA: TGCGCCAGCAGCCCAATGGGACTAGCCAACTCCTCCTACGAGCAGTACTTC. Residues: CASSPMGLANSSYEQYF.

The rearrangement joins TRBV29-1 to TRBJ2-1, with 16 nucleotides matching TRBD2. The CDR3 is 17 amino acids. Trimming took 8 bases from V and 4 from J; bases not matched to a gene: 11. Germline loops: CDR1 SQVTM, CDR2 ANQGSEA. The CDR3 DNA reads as TGCAGCTCCCGGCTGGGACTAGCGGGAGGGAGGTACAATGAGCAGTTCTTC. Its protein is CSSRLGLAGGRYNEQFF.

This CDR3 is CASAVGGGSRYEQYF. CDR3 DNA sequence: TGTGCCAGCGCGGTTGGGGGGGGCAGCCGGTACGAGCAGTACTTC. This rearrangement joins TRBV28 to TRBJ2-7, with D perhaps TRBD2 (7 bases). Trimming pared 8 bases from V and 4 bases from J, leaving 21 bases between. In germline, CDR1 is MDHEN, CDR2 SYDVKM. The CDR3 has 15 amino acids. The whole variable domain, remainder taken from reference TRBV28 and TRBJ2-7, is DVKVTQSSRYLVKRTGEKVFLECVQDMDHENMFWYRQDPGLGLRLIYFSYDVKMKEKGDIPEGYSVSREKKERFSLILESASTNQTSMYLCASAVGGGSRYEQYFGPGTRLTVT.

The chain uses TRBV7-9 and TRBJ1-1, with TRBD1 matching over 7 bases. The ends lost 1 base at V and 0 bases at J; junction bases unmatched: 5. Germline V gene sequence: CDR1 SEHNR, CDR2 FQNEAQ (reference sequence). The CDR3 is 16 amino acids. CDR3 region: CASSLGDSWMNTEAFF. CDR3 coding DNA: TGTGCCAGCAGCTTAGGGGACAGTTGGATGAACACTGAAGCTTTCTTT. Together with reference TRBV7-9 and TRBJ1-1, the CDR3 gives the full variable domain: DTGVSQNPRHKITKRGQNVTFRCDPISEHNRLYWYRQTLGQGPEFLTYFQNEAQLEKSRLLSDRFSAERPKGSFSTLEIQRTEQGDSAMYLCASSLGDSWMNTEAFFGQGTRLTVV.

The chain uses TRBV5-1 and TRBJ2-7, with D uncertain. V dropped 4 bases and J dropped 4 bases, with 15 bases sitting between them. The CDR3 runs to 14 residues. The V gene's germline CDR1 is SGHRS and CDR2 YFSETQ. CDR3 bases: TGCGCCAGCAGCCGGATAGGGTTGGGTTACGAGCAGTACTTC. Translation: CASSRIGLGYEQYF.

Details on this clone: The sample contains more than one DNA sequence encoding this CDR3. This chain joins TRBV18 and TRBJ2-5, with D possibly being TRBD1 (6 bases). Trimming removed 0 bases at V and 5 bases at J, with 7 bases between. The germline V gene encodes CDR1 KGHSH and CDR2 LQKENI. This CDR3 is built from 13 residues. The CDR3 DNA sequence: TGTGCCAGCTCACCACCCAGGGGTGAGACCCAGTACTTC. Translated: CASSPPRGETQYF.

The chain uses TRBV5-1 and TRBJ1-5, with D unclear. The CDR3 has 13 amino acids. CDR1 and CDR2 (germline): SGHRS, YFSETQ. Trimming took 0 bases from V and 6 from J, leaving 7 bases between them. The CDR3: CASSLGFSQPQHF. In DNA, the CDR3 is TGCGCCAGCAGCTTGGGATTTAGTCAGCCCCAGCATTTT.

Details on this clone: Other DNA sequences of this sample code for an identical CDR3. For the CDR3, the DNA is TGTGCCAGCAGTTTAGCGGGTCAGCCCCAGCATTTT. Encoded protein: CASSLAGQPQHF. V and J are TRBV28 and TRBJ1-5; D is undetermined. The CDR3 runs to 12 residues. CDR1 is MDHEN, CDR2 SYDVKM, per germline. The germline V and J ends were trimmed by 2 bases and 6 bases, with 5 bases remaining between them.

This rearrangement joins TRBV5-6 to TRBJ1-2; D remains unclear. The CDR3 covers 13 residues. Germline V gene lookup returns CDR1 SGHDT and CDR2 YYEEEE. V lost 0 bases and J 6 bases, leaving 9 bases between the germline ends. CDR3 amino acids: CASSLASGNGYTF. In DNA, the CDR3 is TGTGCCAGCAGCTTGGCATCCGGGAATGGCTACACCTTC.

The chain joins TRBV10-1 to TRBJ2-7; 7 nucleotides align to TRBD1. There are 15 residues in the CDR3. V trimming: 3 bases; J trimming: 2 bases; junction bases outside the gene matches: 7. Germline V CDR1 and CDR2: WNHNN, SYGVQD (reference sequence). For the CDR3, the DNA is TGCGCCAGCAGTGACCCAGGGGGACCTACCTACGAGCAGTACTTC. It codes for CASSDPGGPTYEQYF.

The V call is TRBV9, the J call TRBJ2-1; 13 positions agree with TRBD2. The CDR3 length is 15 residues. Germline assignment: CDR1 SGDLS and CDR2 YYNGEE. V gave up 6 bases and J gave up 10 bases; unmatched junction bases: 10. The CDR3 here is CASTGGLAGPREQFF. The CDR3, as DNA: TGTGCCAGCACCGGGGGACTAGCGGGGCCCAGGGAGCAGTTCTTC.

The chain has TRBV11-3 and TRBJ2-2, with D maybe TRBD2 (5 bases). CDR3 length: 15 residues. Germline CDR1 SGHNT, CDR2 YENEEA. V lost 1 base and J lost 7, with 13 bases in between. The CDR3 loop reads CASSLGTAIHGELFF. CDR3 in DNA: TGTGCCAGCAGCTTAGGGACTGCTATTCACGGGGAGCTGTTTTTT.

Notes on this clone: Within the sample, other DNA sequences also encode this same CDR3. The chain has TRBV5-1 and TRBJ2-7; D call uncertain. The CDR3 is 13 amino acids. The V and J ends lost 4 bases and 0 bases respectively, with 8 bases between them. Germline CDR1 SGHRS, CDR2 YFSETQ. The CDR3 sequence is CASSPESSYEQYF. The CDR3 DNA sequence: TGCGCCAGCAGCCCCGAGAGCTCCTACGAGCAGTACTTC.